This T cell receptor delta chain was documented in a study of gamma-delta T cells after stem cell transplantation. This clone has a handful of counts. This likely came from a read error, as a far larger clone is one base away. Within the sample, other DNA sequences also encode this same CDR3. The length of the CDR3 is 16 residues. From germline, CDR1 is GEAIGNYY and CDR2 EKD. TCRdb re-analyzed the RT-PCR reads via CATT. The sample records about 1,700 delta-chain clones, 4.5% to 5.5% being singletons. Sequencing was performed on gamma-delta T cells. The clonotype comes from a human donor. It is not recorded whose cells these are; they may come from a transplant donor. V gene TRDV2 combines with J gene TRDJ1; no clear D gene. The CDR3 is CACDTVGTPYTDKLIF. The CDR3 DNA follows: TGTGCCTGCGACACCGTTGGGACCCCGTACACCGATAAACTCATCTTT.